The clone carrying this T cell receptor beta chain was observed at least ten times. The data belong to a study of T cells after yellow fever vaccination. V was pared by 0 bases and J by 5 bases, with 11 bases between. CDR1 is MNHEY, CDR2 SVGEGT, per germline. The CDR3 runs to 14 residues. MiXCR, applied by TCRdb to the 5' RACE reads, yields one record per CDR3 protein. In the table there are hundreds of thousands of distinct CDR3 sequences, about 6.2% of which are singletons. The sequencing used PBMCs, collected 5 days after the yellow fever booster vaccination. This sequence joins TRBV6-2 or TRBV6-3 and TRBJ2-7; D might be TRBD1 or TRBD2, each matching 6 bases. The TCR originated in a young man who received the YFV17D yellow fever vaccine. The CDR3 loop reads CASSYSNREDEQYF. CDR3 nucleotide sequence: TGTGCCAGCAGTTACTCGAACAGGGAGGACGAGCAGTACTTC.